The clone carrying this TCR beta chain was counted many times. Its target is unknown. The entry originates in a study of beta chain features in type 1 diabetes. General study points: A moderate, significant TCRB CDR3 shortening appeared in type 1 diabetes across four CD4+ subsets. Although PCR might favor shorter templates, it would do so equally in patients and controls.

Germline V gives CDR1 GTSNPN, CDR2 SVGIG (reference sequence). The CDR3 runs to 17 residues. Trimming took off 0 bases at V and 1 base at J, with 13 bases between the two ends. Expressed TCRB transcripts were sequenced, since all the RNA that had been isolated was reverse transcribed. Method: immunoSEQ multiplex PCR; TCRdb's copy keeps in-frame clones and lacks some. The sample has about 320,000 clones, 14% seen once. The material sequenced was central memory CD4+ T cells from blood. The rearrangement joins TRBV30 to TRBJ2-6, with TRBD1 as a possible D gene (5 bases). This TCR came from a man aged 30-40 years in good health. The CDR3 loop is CAWSVSRVRSGANVLTF. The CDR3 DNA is TGTGCCTGGAGTGTCTCCAGGGTTCGATCTGGGGCCAACGTCCTGACTTTC.